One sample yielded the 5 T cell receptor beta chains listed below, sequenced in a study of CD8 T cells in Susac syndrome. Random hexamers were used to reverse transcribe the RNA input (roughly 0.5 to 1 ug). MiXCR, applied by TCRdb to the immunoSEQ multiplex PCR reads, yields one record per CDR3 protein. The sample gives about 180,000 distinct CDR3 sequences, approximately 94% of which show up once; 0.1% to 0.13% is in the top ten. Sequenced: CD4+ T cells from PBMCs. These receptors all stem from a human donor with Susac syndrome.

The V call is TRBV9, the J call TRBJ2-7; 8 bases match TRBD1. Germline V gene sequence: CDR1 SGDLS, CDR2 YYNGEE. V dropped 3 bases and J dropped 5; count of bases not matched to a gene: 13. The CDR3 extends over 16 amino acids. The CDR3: CASSAIGTGLGHEQYF. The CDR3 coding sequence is TGTGCCAGCAGCGCGATTGGGACAGGTTTAGGGCACGAGCAGTACTTC.

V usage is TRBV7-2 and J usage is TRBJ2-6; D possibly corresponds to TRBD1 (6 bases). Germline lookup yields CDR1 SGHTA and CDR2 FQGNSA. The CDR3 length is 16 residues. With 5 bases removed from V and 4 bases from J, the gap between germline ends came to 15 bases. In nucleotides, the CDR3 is TGTGCCAGCAGCATACACAGGGTTGCAGGGGCCAACGTCCTGACTTTC. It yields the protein CASSIHRVAGANVLTF.

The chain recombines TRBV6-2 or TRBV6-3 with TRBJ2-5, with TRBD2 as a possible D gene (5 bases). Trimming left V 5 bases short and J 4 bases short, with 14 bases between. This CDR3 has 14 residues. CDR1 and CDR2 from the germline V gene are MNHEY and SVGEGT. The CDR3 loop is CASSRGTRGETQYF. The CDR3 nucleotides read TGTGCCAGCAGTCGGGGAACCCGTGGAGAGACCCAGTACTTC.

CDR3 protein: CASSGSGRETQYF. CDR3 sequence (DNA): TGTGCCAGCAGCGGGTCAGGGAGGGAGACCCAGTACTTC. The chain uses TRBV9 and TRBJ2-5; the D gene is possibly TRBD2 (6 bases). Trimming cost V 3 bases and J 5 bases, with 11 bases left between them. Germline V gives CDR1 SGDLS, CDR2 YYNGEE. The CDR3 is 13 residues long.

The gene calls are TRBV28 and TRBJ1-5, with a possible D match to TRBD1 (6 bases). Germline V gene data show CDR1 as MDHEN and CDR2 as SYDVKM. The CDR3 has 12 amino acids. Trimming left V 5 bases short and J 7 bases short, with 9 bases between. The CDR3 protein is CASSVGQQPQHF. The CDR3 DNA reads TGTGCCAGCAGTGTCGGACAGCAGCCCCAGCATTTT.